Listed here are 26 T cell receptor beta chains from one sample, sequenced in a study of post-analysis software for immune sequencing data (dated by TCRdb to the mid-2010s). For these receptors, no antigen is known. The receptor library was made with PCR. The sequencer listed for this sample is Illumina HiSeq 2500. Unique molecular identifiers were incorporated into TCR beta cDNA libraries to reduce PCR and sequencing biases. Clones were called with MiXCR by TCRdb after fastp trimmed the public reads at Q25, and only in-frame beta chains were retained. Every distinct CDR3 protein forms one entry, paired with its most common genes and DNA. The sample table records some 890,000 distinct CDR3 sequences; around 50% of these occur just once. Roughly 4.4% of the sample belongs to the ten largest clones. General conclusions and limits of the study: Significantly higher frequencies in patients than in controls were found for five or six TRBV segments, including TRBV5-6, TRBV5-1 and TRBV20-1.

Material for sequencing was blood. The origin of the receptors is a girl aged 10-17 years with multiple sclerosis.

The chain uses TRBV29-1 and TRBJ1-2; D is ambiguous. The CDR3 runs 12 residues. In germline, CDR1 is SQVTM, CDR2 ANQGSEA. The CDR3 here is CTVVGDNYGYTF. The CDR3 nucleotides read TGCACCGTAGTTGGGGATAACTATGGCTACACCTTC.

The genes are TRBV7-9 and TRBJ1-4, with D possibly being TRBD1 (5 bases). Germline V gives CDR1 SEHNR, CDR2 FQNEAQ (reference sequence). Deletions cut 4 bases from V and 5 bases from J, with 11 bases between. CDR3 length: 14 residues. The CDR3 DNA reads TGTGCCAGCAGCTCCGGCAGGGAGAATGAAAAACTGTTTTTT. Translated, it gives CASSSGRENEKLFF.

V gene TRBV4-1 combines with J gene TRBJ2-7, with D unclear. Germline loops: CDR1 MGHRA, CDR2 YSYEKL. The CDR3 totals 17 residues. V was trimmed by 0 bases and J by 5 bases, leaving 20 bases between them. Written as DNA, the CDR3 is TGCGCCAGCAGCCAAGAGGGTGCGGAACGGAAGACCAACGAGCAGTACTTC. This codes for CASSQEGAERKTNEQYF.

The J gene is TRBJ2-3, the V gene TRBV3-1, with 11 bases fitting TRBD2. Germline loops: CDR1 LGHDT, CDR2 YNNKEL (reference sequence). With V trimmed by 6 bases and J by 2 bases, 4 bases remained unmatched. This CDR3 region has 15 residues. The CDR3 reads CASRPTSGNTDTQYF. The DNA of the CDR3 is TGTGCCAGCAGACCGACTAGCGGGAACACAGATACGCAGTATTTT.

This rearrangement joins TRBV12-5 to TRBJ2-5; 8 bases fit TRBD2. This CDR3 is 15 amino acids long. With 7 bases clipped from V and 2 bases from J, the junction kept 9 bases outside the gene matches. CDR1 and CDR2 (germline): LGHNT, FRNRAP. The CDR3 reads CASAGLAGKQETQYF. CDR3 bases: TGTGCTAGTGCGGGTCTAGCGGGCAAACAAGAGACCCAGTACTTC.

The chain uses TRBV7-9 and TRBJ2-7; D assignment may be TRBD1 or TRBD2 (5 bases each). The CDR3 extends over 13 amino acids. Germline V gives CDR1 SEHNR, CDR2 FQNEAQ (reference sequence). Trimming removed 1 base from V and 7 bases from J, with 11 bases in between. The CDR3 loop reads CASSLGQTGEQYF. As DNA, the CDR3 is TGTGCCAGCAGCTTAGGACAGACGGGAGAGCAGTACTTC.

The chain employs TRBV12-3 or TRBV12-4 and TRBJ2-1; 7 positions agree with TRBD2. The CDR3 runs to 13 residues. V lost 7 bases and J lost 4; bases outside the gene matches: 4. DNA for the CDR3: TGTGCCAGCAAGCTAGCGGATTACAATGAGCAGTTCTTC. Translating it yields CASKLADYNEQFF.

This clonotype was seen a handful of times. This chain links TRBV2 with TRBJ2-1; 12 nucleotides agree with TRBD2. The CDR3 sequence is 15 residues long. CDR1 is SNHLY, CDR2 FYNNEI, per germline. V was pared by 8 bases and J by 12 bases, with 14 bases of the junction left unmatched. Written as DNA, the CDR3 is TGTGCCAGCTCCCGACTAGCGGGGGACCCCTCGGGGCAGTTCTTC. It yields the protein CASSRLAGDPSGQFF. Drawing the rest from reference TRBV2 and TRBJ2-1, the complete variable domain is EPEVTQTPSHQVTQMGQEVILRCVPISNHLYFYWYRQILGQKVEFLVSFYNNEISEKSEIFDDQFSVERPDGSNFTLKIRSTKLEDSAMYFCASSRLAGDPSGQFFGPGTRLTVL.

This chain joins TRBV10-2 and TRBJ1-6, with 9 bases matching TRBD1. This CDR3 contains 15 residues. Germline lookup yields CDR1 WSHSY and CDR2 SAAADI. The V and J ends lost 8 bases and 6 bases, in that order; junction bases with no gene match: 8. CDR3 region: CASGPWDRVNSPLHF. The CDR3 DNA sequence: TGCGCCAGCGGGCCGTGGGACAGGGTTAATTCACCCCTCCACTTT.

CDR3 in amino acids: CSARGPSRYNEQFF. CDR3 sequence (DNA): TGCAGTGCTAGAGGCCCTAGCCGCTACAATGAGCAGTTCTTC. The chain has TRBV20-1 and TRBJ2-1, with D tentatively TRBD2 (5 bases). With 1 base removed from V and 3 bases from J, the gap between germline ends came to 10 bases. This CDR3 spans 14 amino acids. CDR1 is DFQATT and CDR2 is SNEGSKA in the germline V gene (reference sequence).

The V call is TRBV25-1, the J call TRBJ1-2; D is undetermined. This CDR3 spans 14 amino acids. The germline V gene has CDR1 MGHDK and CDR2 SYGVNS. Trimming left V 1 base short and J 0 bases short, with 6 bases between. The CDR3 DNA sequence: TGTGCCAGCAGTGAATGGATCGCTAACTATGGCTACACCTTC. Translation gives CASSEWIANYGYTF.

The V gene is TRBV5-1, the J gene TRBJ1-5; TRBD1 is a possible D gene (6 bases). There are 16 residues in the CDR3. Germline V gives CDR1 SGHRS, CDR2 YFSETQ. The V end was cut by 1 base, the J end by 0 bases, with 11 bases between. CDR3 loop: CASSLQGPSSNQPQHF. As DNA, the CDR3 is TGCGCCAGCAGCTTGCAGGGGCCAAGTAGCAATCAGCCCCAGCATTTT.

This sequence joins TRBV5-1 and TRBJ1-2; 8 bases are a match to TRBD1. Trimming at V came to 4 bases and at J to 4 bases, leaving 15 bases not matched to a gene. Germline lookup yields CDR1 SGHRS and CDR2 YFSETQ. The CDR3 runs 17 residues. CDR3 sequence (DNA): TGCGCCAGCAGCGTCTCCGGACAGGGACGGAATTCCTATGGCTACACCTTC. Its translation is CASSVSGQGRNSYGYTF. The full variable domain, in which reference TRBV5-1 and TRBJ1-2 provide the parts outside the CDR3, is KAGVTQTPRYLIKTRGQQVTLSCSPISGHRSVSWYQQTPGQGLQFLFEYFSETQRNKGNFPGRFSGRQFSNSRSEMNVSTLELGDSALYLCASSVSGQGRNSYGYTFGSGTRLTVV.

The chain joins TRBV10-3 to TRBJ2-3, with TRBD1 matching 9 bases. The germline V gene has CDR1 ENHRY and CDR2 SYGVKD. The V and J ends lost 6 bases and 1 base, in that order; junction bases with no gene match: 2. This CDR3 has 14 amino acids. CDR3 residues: CAIRRTGGTDTQYF. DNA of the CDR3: TGTGCCATCAGAAGGACAGGGGGCACAGATACGCAGTATTTT.

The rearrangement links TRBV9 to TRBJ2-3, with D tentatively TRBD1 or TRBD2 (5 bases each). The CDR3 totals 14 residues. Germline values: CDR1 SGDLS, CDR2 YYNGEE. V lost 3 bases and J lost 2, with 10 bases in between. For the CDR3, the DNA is TGTGCCAGCAGCGCCCGGGACCACACAGATACGCAGTATTTT. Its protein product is CASSARDHTDTQYF.

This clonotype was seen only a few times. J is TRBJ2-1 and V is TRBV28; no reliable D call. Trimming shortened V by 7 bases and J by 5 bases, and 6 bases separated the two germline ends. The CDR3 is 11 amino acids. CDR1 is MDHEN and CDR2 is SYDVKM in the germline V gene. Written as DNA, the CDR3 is TGTGCCAGCACCTCTGACAATGAGCAGTTCTTC. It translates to CASTSDNEQFF.

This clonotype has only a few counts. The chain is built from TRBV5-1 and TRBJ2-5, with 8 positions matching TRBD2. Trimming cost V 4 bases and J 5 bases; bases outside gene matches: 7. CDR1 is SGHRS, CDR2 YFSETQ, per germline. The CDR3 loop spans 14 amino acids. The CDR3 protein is CASSTGGEGETQYF. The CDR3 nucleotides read TGCGCCAGCAGCACCGGGGGGGAAGGTGAGACCCAGTACTTC.

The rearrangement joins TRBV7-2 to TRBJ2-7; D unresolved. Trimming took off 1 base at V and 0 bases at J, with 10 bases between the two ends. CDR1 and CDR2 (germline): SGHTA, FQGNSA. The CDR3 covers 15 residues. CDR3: CASSLVDGLSYEQYF. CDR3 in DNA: TGTGCCAGCAGCTTAGTGGACGGGCTCTCCTACGAGCAGTACTTC.

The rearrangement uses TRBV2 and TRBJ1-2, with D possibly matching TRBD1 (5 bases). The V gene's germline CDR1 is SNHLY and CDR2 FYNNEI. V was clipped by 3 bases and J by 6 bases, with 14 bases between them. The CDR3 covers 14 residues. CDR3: CASSDRWQGNGYTF. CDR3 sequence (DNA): TGTGCCAGCAGTGACAGGTGGCAGGGCAATGGCTACACCTTC.

This chain's CDR3 is CSVVGGDSTEAFF. The CDR3 DNA is TGCAGCGTTGTAGGGGGGGACAGCACTGAAGCTTTCTTT. This rearrangement joins TRBV29-1 to TRBJ1-1, with TRBD1 identical over 7 bases. The V and J ends lost 4 bases and 4 bases, in that order; junction bases with no gene match: 6. Germline CDR1 is SQVTM and CDR2 is ANQGSEA. This CDR3 has 13 amino acids.

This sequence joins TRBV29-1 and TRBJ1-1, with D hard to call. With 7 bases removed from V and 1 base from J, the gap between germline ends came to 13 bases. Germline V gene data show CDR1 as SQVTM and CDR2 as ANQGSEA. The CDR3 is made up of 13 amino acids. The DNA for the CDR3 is TGCAGCGCCCGAGCGGGGAGGAACACTGAAGCTTTCTTT. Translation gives CSARAGRNTEAFF.

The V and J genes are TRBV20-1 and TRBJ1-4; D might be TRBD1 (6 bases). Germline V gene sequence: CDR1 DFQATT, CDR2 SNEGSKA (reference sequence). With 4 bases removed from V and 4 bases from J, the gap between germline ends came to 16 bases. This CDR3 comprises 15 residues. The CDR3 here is CSAIPGQTFNEKLFF. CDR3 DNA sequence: TGCAGTGCTATACCAGGACAGACCTTTAATGAAAAACTGTTTTTT.

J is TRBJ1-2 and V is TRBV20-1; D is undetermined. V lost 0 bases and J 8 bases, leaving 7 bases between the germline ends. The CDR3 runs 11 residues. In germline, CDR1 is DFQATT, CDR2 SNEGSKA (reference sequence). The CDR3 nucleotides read TGCAGTGCTAGAGAGCCTCTGGGCTACACCTTC. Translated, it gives CSAREPLGYTF.

The CDR3 DNA is TGTGCCAGCAGCTTAGATAATGTCAACCGTTACGAGCAGTACTTC. Encoded protein: CASSLDNVNRYEQYF. This rearrangement joins TRBV11-2 to TRBJ2-7; no definite D call. V was shortened by 0 bases and J by 4 bases, with 13 bases between the two germline ends. Looked up from germline, CDR1 is SGHAT and CDR2 is FQNNGV. The CDR3 extends over 15 amino acids.

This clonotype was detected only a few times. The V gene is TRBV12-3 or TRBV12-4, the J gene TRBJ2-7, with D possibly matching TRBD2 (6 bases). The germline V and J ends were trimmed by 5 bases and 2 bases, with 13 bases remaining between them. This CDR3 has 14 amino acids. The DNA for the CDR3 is TGTGCCAGCAGTCCGCGGGACCTGGCCTACGAGCAGTACTTC. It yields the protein CASSPRDLAYEQYF.

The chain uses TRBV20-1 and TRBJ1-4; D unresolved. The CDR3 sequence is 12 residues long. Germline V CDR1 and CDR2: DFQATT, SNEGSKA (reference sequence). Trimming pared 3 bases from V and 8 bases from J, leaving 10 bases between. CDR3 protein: CSASPQTEKLFF. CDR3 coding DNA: TGCAGTGCTAGCCCACAGACCGAAAAACTGTTTTTT.